This T cell receptor (beta chain) was found in a study of T cell repertoires in cytomegalovirus infection. Overall study findings and caveats: The study found HLA-C-restricted CMV-specific TCR beta clonotypes dominating the ex vivo response.

TCRdb re-called the reads through MiXCR, storing one row per CDR3 protein. Of 140,000 to 150,000 distinct CDR3 sequences in the sample, over 25% were seen once. This clonotype occurred many times. Its antigen is unknown. Trimming took 0 bases from V and 6 from J, leaving 7 bases between them. The CDR3 length is 12 residues. CDR1 is SGHNT and CDR2 is YYREEE in the germline V gene (reference sequence). The J gene is TRBJ2-7, the V gene TRBV5-4, with TRBD2 as a possible D gene (6 bases). This TCR derives from a human donor in good health (CMV status not recorded). Some clones in this sample may be carry-over from other donors' samples. The material was CD8+ T cells from cultured PBMCs, obtained from culture after CMV antigen stimulation. CDR3 sequence: CASSLDGGEQYF. The CDR3 DNA reads as TGTGCCAGCAGCTTGGACGGGGGCGAGCAGTACTTC.